These 14 T cell receptor beta chains were all obtained from the same sample, sequenced in a study of identical twins. TCRdb re-called the 5' RACE reads through MiXCR, storing one row per CDR3 protein. The profile covers more than 600,000 distinct CDR3 sequences, with 15% to 20% appearing a single time and 10% to 15% taken by the ten largest. These data also formed part of another study, on T cells expressing NK-cell markers.

The sequencing sample was made of PBMCs. These receptors were collected from a woman between 18 and 29 years old in good health.

The CDR3 loop reads CASSLDRSQETQYF. CDR3 DNA: TGTGCCAGCAGCTTAGACAGATCGCAAGAGACCCAGTACTTC. The J gene is TRBJ2-5, the V gene TRBV5-5; tentatively, D is TRBD1 (5 bases). Looked up from germline, CDR1 is SGHKS and CDR2 is YYEKEE (reference sequence). V was clipped by 2 bases and J by 2 bases, with 10 bases between them. CDR3 length equals 14 residues.

This clonotype was counted only a few times. The chain couples TRBV5-1 to TRBJ2-3; D uncertain. V was clipped by 3 bases and J by 1 base, with 12 bases between them. CDR3 size: 15 residues. The V gene's germline CDR1 is SGHRS and CDR2 YFSETQ. The CDR3, as DNA: TGCGCCAGCAGCTCGCCCCGGGTGGGCACAGATACGCAGTATTTT. Amino acids: CASSSPRVGTDTQYF.

V usage is TRBV6-2 or TRBV6-3 and J usage is TRBJ1-2; no clear D gene. Trimming took 4 bases from V and 1 from J, leaving 13 bases between them. This CDR3 spans 15 amino acids. CDR1 and CDR2 from the germline V gene are MNHEY and SVGEGT. CDR3 protein: CASSSAERFNYGYTF. CDR3 DNA: TGTGCCAGCAGTTCTGCCGAGAGATTTAACTATGGCTACACCTTC.

This clonotype was counted only a few times. The chain combines TRBV6-1 with TRBJ1-1; TRBD1 aligns across 7 bases. J was trimmed by 7 bases and V by 6 bases; bases with no gene match: 11. Germline lookup yields CDR1 MNHNS and CDR2 SASEGT. This CDR3 has 14 amino acids. DNA for the CDR3: TGTGCCAGCAGCCCCGGACAGGAGAGGGTTGAAGCTTTCTTT. Translation: CASSPGQERVEAFF.

In DNA, the CDR3 is TGCAGTGCTAGAGCGACCCCGGGACCCCATGACCTGAACACCGGGGAGCTGTTTTTT. It yields the protein CSARATPGPHDLNTGELFF. The chain links TRBV20-1 to TRBJ2-2; either TRBD1 or TRBD2 may fit D (5 bases each). The CDR3 covers 19 residues. Trimming shortened V by 1 base and J by 1 base, and 22 bases separated the two germline ends. CDR1 and CDR2 from the germline V gene are DFQATT and SNEGSKA (reference sequence).

The chain uses TRBV6-5 and TRBJ1-2, with TRBD1 matching 8 bases. Germline V gene lookup returns CDR1 MNHEY and CDR2 SVGAGI. CDR3 length: 13 amino acids. V trimming: 0 bases; J trimming: 6 bases; junction bases outside the gene matches: 0. The CDR3 loop reads CASSYSRGHGYTF. In DNA, the CDR3 is TGTGCCAGCAGTTACTCCAGGGGGCATGGCTACACCTTC.

This clonotype was observed a handful of times. The chain recombines TRBV12-3 or TRBV12-4 with TRBJ1-2; D is perhaps TRBD1 (6 bases). V was shortened by 1 base and J by 7 bases, with 13 bases between the two germline ends. CDR3 length equals 14 residues. Here the CDR3 DNA reads TGTGCCAGCAGTTTAGGCCGGACCAGGGGTGGCTACACCTTC. Residues: CASSLGRTRGGYTF.

This chain joins TRBV7-3 and TRBJ2-1, with 12 bases that match TRBD2. CDR1 is SGHTA, CDR2 FQGTGA, per germline. This CDR3 has 13 amino acids. The V segment lost 3 bases and the J segment 14 bases; nucleotides outside the gene matches: 5. The CDR3 region is CASSFASGGAKFF. CDR3 bases: TGTGCCAGCAGCTTCGCTAGCGGGGGGGCCAAGTTCTTC.

This rearrangement joins TRBV14 to TRBJ1-2; no firm D call. Germline CDR1 reads SGHDN; CDR2 reads FVKESK. The CDR3 loop spans 12 amino acids. V was pared by 1 base and J by 7 bases, with 7 bases between. The CDR3 reads CASSQASGGYTF. DNA of the CDR3: TGTGCCAGCAGCCAAGCGAGTGGTGGCTACACCTTC.

V usage is TRBV12-3 or TRBV12-4 and J usage is TRBJ2-7, with D perhaps TRBD2 (5 bases). This CDR3 contains 13 residues. Trimming removed 4 bases at V and 3 bases at J, with 10 bases between. The CDR3 DNA follows: TGTGCCAGCAGTTGGACTGACAACTACGAGCAGTACTTC. It specifies CASSWTDNYEQYF.

This clonotype was observed a few times. V and J are TRBV20-1 and TRBJ1-2; 8 positions match TRBD1. Germline CDR1 and CDR2: DFQATT and SNEGSKA (reference sequence). The CDR3 consists of 16 residues. V lost 3 bases to trimming and J lost 0 bases; unmatched junction nucleotides: 9. As DNA, the CDR3 is TGCAGTGCTAGTTTTCCCGGGACAGGCACTAACTATGGCTACACCTTC. Translation gives CSASFPGTGTNYGYTF.

The genes are TRBV5-1 and TRBJ2-2, with D perhaps given as TRBD1 or TRBD2 (6 bases each). V was shortened by 4 bases and J by 6 bases, with 16 bases between the two germline ends. CDR1 and CDR2 (germline): SGHRS, YFSETQ. This CDR3 comprises 15 residues. CDR3: CASSRGQPTSGELFF. CDR3 sequence (DNA): TGCGCCAGCAGCCGGGGGCAGCCAACCTCCGGGGAGCTGTTTTTT. The whole variable domain, filled in from reference TRBV5-1 and TRBJ2-2, reads KAGVTQTPRYLIKTRGQQVTLSCSPISGHRSVSWYQQTPGQGLQFLFEYFSETQRNKGNFPGRFSGRQFSNSRSEMNVSTLELGDSALYLCASSRGQPTSGELFFGEGSRLTVL.

This clonotype appeared a few times. The chain combines TRBV12-3 or TRBV12-4 with TRBJ2-1; TRBD2 aligns across 11 bases. The CDR3 has 20 residues. V shed 5 bases, J shed 3 bases, and the junction held 18 bases outside the gene matches. In DNA form, the CDR3 reads TGTGCCAGCAGTCCCCTTGGACTAGCGGGCTTGGGGCTGGGCTACAATGAGCAGTTCTTC. It codes for CASSPLGLAGLGLGYNEQFF.

The chain is built from TRBV5-1 and TRBJ2-3, with 11 nucleotides matching TRBD2. CDR1 is SGHRS and CDR2 is YFSETQ in the germline V gene. The length of the CDR3 is 19 residues. V dropped 0 bases and J dropped 0; count of bases not matched to a gene: 9. The CDR3 DNA reads as TGCGCCAGCAGCTTGGCCGTCCCGGGACTAGCGGTGAGCACAGATACGCAGTATTTT. Translation gives CASSLAVPGLAVSTDTQYF.